This T cell receptor (beta chain) was sequenced during a study of CD8+ T cells in alopecia areata (dated by TCRdb to the late 2010s). General notes on the study: Treated patients were enrolled in an open-label pilot trial of oral tofacitinib at 5 to 10 mg twice daily for moderate-to-severe alopecia areata. High-throughput TCRbeta sequencing was used to examine T cell clonal expansion in alopecia areata in both the C3H/HeJ mouse model and human patients. Scalp tissue and sorted CD4+ and CD8+ peripheral blood T cells from patchy and totalis/universalis alopecia areata patients and from healthy controls were covered by human TCRbeta sequencing. RNA was extracted with the PAXgene miRNA kit for fixed scalp, the miRNeasy kit for PBMCs, and the RNeasy kit for mouse skin. Patients received tofacitinib for 6 to 18 months and were then followed off drug for 6 months to check for delayed response and recurrence. TCRbeta CDR3 regions were amplified by immunoSEQ multiplex PCR with 35 Vbeta forward and 13 Jbeta reverse primers. Scalp clonality was compared across normal scalp (n=4), patchy alopecia areata scalp (n=8), and alopecia totalis/universalis scalp (n=8). For the treated patients, the SALT score, which quantifies what percentage of scalp surface area is affected, served as the measure of disease severity. Patients on tofacitinib were biopsied at baseline and after 4 and 24 weeks of treatment, and several of the patients also had a later scalp biopsy.

The library came from the immunoSEQ multiplex PCR assay. For TCR sequencing, RNA was extracted from every sample and reverse transcribed into cDNA to serve as template. First-strand cDNA was synthesized using SuperScript III with a 2:1 mix of oligo-dT and random hexamers. Amplification bias was assessed with a synthetic immune receptor repertoire, and residual bias was removed computationally. On the study's bioinformatics: Raw reads were preprocessed to remove errors, and CDR3 was defined by IMGT conventions from the conserved cysteine to phenylalanine. Clonality was computed by normalizing Shannon entropy by log2 of the number of productive unique TCRs and subtracting the result from 1. Whether scalp clones were CD4 or CD8 was inferred by matching scalp TCRbeta sequences against CD4 and CD8 repertoires sorted from blood. TCRdb's version of the immuneACCESS table is confined to in-frame rearrangements and falls short of the full clone set. An unresolved V gene accounts for under half of the shortfall where checked; the remainder is of unknown origin. Clone size and the V and J calls come from that table; the DNA yielded D and trimming. Recorded for this sample are 100,000 to 150,000 clones; around 60% of them occurred a single time. Together, the top ten hold approximately 5.1% of the sample.

What the time point label conveys for this sample: 4 weeks on oral tofacitinib. The sample's treatment or condition label, decoded: oral pan-JAK inhibitor, 5-10 mg twice daily. Lesional scalp punch biopsies and peripheral blood were obtained from alopecia areata patients. PBMCs were separated by density centrifugation and stained for CD3, CD4 and CD8, after which CD4+ and CD8+ T cells were sorted on a FACSAria. This clone was seen a handful of times. The antigen this receptor binds is unknown. No qualities accompany the bases; no much larger clone lies one base away. Study-level results and caveats: Because the treated cohort was small and had only one nonresponder, larger studies are needed to examine links between baseline CD8+ expansion and response. Tofacitinib significantly decreased scalp clonality and the number of expanded CD8+ clones among the top 100 scalp clones. Lesional scalp, especially in alopecia totalis/universalis, showed higher clonality and more expanded CD8+ clones than normal scalp, suggesting antigenic drive. Shared TCR sequences between patients were less evident than in mice, which may be partly attributable to HLA diversity in the patient population. Many expanded lesional clones persisted in scalp and blood during tofacitinib treatment, which may partly explain relapse after stopping treatment. Resident alphabeta T cells in normal human skin are also sequenced, complicating scalp TCR repertoire analysis, unlike mouse skin dominated by gammadelta T cells.

The junction carries 18 bases between V and J, which are trimmed by 7 bases and 8 bases respectively. From the cysteine up to the phenylalanine, the CDR3 has a length of 15 residues. The entry retains the CDR3 DNA only, 45 bases that are in frame from base 1. The germline V gene gives CDR1 as SGHTA and CDR2 as FQGNSA. This receptor was identified in a human donor with alopecia areata. Sequenced here: CD4+ T cells sorted from blood, sampled at week 4, from a patient treated with tofacitinib. The chain joins TRBV7-2 to TRBJ1-6, and perhaps TRBD1 as D gene, on 5 matching bases. The CDR3 in this case is CASTQDSRGYSPLHF. The DNA reads TGTGCCAGCACACAAGACAGCCGGGGATATTCACCCCTCCACTTT.